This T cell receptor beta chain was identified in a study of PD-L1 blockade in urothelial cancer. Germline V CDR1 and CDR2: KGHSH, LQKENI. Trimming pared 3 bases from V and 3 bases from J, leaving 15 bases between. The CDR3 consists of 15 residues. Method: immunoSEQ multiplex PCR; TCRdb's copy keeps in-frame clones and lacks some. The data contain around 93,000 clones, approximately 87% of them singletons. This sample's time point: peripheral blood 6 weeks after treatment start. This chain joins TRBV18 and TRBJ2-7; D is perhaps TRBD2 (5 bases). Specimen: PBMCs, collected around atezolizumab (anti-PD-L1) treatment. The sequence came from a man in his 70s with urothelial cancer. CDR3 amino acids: CASSPSGMAVYEQYF. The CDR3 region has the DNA TGTGCCAGCTCACCGTCCGGGATGGCAGTCTACGAGCAGTACTTC. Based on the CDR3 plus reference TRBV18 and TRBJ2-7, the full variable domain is NAGVMQNPRHLVRRRGQEARLRCSPMKGHSHVYWYRQLPEEGLKFMVYLQKENIIDESGMPKERFSAEFPKEGPSILRIQQVVRGDSAAYFCASSPSGMAVYEQYFGPGTRLTVT.